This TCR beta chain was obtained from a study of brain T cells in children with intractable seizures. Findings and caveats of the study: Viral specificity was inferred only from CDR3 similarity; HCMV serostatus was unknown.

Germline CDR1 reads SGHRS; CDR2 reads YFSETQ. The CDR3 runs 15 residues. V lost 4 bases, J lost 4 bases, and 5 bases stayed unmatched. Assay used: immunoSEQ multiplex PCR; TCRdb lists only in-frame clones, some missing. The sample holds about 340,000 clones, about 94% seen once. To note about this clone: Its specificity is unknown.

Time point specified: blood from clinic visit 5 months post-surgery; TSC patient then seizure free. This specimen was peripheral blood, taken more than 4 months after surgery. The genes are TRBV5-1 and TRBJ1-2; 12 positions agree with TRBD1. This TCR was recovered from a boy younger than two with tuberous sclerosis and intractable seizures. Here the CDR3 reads CASSIGTGGLYGYTF. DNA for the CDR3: TGCGCCAGCAGCATAGGGACAGGGGGCCTCTATGGCTACACCTTC.